These 9 T cell receptor beta chains came from one sample sequenced in a study of blood T cells in healthy people across ages (dated by TCRdb to 2014 to 2015). The library relied on 5' RACE. TCRdb lists the instrument as Illumina HiSeq 2500. A second PCR of roughly 7 to 12 cycles was run with a J-beta primer mix and a sample-barcoded 5' primer. TCRdb took the public reads, trimmed them with fastp at Q25, ran MiXCR for clone calling and kept in-frame beta chains. Merged by CDR3 protein, the rows form single entries marked with the most common genes and DNA. This sample is represented by some 940,000 distinct CDR3 sequences; just under 30% of them were singletons. Roughly 10% of the sample rests with the top ten. The same specimen was also included in a second study, on T cells of mothers and their children.

Sequenced input: blood. The source is a woman aged 40-49 years in good health.

This clonotype was detected a few times. The J gene is TRBJ1-5, the V gene TRBV4-2; possibly TRBD1 for D (5 bases). CDR1 is LGHNA, CDR2 YNFKEQ, per germline. CDR3 size: 18 residues. Trimming cost V 0 bases and J 0 bases, with 15 bases left between them. The CDR3 protein is CASSQEARQPYSNQPQHF. The CDR3 bases are TGTGCCAGCAGCCAAGAAGCGAGACAGCCCTATAGCAATCAGCCCCAGCATTTT.

This clonotype was seen ten or more times. This chain joins TRBV5-5 and TRBJ2-4; TRBD1 matches 7 bases. The CDR3 length is 17 residues. V lost 2 bases, J lost 0 bases, and 8 bases stayed unmatched. Germline CDR1 and CDR2: SGHKS and YYEKEE (reference sequence). CDR3 in DNA: TGTGCCAGCAGCTTTACAGGGGTAGTCCTAGCCAAAAACATTCAGTACTTC. Its protein product is CASSFTGVVLAKNIQYF. The whole variable domain, remainder taken from reference TRBV5-5 and TRBJ2-4, is DAGVTQSPTHLIKTRGQQVTLRCSPISGHKSVSWYQQVLGQGPQFIFQYYEKEERGRGNFPDRFSARQFPNYSSELNVNALLLGDSALYLCASSFTGVVLAKNIQYFGAGTRLSVL.

In its sample, this clonotype was seen once. The chain is built from TRBV7-2 and TRBJ1-1, with 7 positions matching TRBD1. The CDR3 sequence is 18 residues long. Losses at the gene ends were 0 bases for V and 3 bases for J; bases not matched to a gene: 13. Germline CDR1 is SGHTA and CDR2 is FQGNSA. In DNA, the CDR3 is TGTGCCAGCAGCTTAGCGGGAGGGACAGCTCGTCTTTACACTGAAGCTTTCTTT. It yields the protein CASSLAGGTARLYTEAFF.

This clonotype occurred a few times. The rearrangement uses TRBV6-5 and TRBJ1-1; possibly TRBD1 for D (6 bases). The CDR3 has 17 amino acids. The V and J ends lost 0 bases and 0 bases respectively, with 14 bases between them. Germline V gene data show CDR1 as MNHEY and CDR2 as SVGAGI. CDR3 in DNA: TGTGCCAGCAGTTACTCGATTTGGGGGCCCATGAACACTGAAGCTTTCTTT. It encodes CASSYSIWGPMNTEAFF.

This clonotype was seen only a few times. DNA of the CDR3: TGTGCCAGCAGCCAAGATCTTGTAGCGGCGCTTAGCACAGATACGCAGTATTTT. Protein sequence: CASSQDLVAALSTDTQYF. The genes are TRBV14 and TRBJ2-3, with D possibly TRBD2 on 6 matching bases. V was trimmed by 0 bases and J by 0 bases, leaving 16 bases between them. This CDR3 comprises 18 residues. The V gene's germline CDR1 is SGHDN and CDR2 FVKESK.

This clonotype was seen ten or more times. The genes are TRBV15 and TRBJ2-4, with a possible D match to TRBD1 (6 bases). CDR3 size: 15 residues. V was cut by 3 bases and J by 0 bases, with 9 bases left in between. Germline V CDR1 and CDR2: LNHNV, YYDKDF (reference sequence). The CDR3 bases are TGTGCCACCAGCAGGGACAGTCTAGCCAAAAACATTCAGTACTTC. As protein: CATSRDSLAKNIQYF.

In its sample, this clonotype was seen many times. The V call is TRBV2, the J call TRBJ1-1; D call uncertain. Per the germline V gene, CDR1 is SNHLY and CDR2 is FYNNEI. Trimming took 7 bases from V and 5 from J, leaving 11 bases between them. The CDR3 totals 12 residues. DNA for the CDR3: TGTGCCAGCACCCAGACCCGGACTGAAGCTTTCTTT. Its protein product is CASTQTRTEAFF.

This clonotype has only a few counts. The chain employs TRBV30 and TRBJ1-2, with D perhaps TRBD1 (6 bases). V was shortened by 2 bases and J by 8 bases, with 12 bases between the two germline ends. This CDR3 is 12 amino acids long. Germline CDR1 and CDR2: GTSNPN and SVGIG (reference sequence). The DNA for the CDR3 is TGTGCCTGGAGTCAGACAGGAAGCGGCTACACCTTC. It encodes CAWSQTGSGYTF.

This clonotype was picked up a small number of times. One end of the junction fails to match germline, which may point to a read error. The chain combines TRBV7-9 with TRBJ1-2, with D possibly matching TRBD1 (6 bases). The CDR3 loop spans 14 amino acids. Germline V gene lookup returns CDR1 SEHNR and CDR2 FQNEAQ (reference sequence). CDR3 loop: CSSSLDGGGGSYTF. The CDR3 DNA reads TGTTCCAGCAGCTTAGATGGAGGGGGGGGGAGCTACACCTTC.